This T cell receptor beta chain was captured in a study of PD-1 blockade in classical Hodgkin lymphoma. Study observations and caveats: Researchers reported that CD4+ TCR diversity, though not CD8+, rose significantly by C4D1.

Repertoires were generated with immunoSEQ multiplex PCR, while TCRdb's copy carries only in-frame clones and drops some. The table lists tens of thousands of clones, roughly 89% of them singletons, with approximately 12% in the top ten. Germline-derived CDR1 and CDR2 are WSHSY and SAAADI. The CDR3 extends over 18 amino acids. Trimming stripped 8 bases from V and 0 bases from J, with 26 bases between. Each patient's relapse followed autologous stem cell transplantation, and brentuximab vedotin exposure varied. Of note for this clone: Its antigen is undetermined.

The sequence derives from a human donor with classical Hodgkin lymphoma. The sequences come from peripheral blood mononuclear cells (PBMCs), collected before the second cycle of nivolumab. This sequence joins TRBV10-2 and TRBJ2-7, with TRBD2 as a possible D gene (6 bases). This CDR3 is CASLGYGRGPRGSYEQYF. The CDR3 DNA sequence: TGCGCCAGCCTGGGGTACGGGAGAGGACCAAGGGGCTCCTACGAGCAGTACTTC.